The rows below give T cell receptor beta chains drawn from one sample of a study of radiotherapy plus CTLA-4 blockade in lung cancer. The assay was immunoSEQ multiplex PCR, and TCRdb's table has in-frame clones only and misses some. The sample records about 86,000 clones, 75% to 90% being singletons. The source was peripheral blood, collected from a patient treated with radiotherapy plus ipilimumab. The receptors come from a human donor with non-small cell lung cancer who had stable disease on radiotherapy plus ipilimumab. CDR3s include the opening cysteine and the closing phenylalanine or tryptophan. The order of the fields is clone size, J gene, CDR3 length, D gene, V gene, CDR3 protein, CDR3 DNA. The D gene is left open where the match is weak. Size is omitted from some rows. Given values are once, few, many or a class for expanded clones.

NA | TRBJ2-7 | 15 | NA | TRBV27 | CASSSTTGGAYEQYF | TGTGCCAGCAGTTCCACGACAGGTGGAGCTTACGAGCAGTACTTC
few | TRBJ2-7 | 15 | NA | TRBV2 | CASSLPGSFTYEQYF | TGTGCCAGCAGTCTGCCGGGAAGTTTCACATACGAGCAGTACTTC
NA | TRBJ1-2 | 13 | NA | TRBV11-2 | CASSRDRNYGYTF | TGTGCCAGCAGTCGTGACCGGAACTATGGCTACACCTTC
NA | TRBJ1-4 | 13 | NA | TRBV30 | CARQEQLNGKLFF | TGTGCCCGTCAAGAGCAGCTGAATGGAAAACTGTTTTTT
NA | TRBJ2-6 | 13 | NA | TRBV29-1 | CSASNAGANVLTF | TGCAGCGCCTCCAATGCTGGGGCCAACGTCCTGACTTTC
NA | TRBJ1-2 | 11 | NA | TRBV20-1 | CSARVQTGYTF | TGCAGTGCTAGAGTTCAAACTGGCTACACCTTC
NA | TRBJ2-1 | 16 | NA | TRBV2 | CASSYSGRGRENEQFF | TGTGCCAGCAGTTACAGCGGGCGGGGGCGAGAAAATGAGCAGTTCTTC
NA | TRBJ2-3 | 15 | TRBD1 | TRBV29-1 | CSAYSQGPRTDTQYF | TGCAGCGCCTACTCACAGGGGCCCCGCACAGATACGCAGTATTTT
NA | TRBJ2-7 | 13 | NA | TRBV10-1 | CASSEGGRAEQYF | TGCGCCAGCAGTGAGGGGGGACGGGCGGAGCAGTACTTC
NA | TRBJ2-3 | 17 | NA | TRBV5-1 | CASSLGSAGSSTDTQYF | TGCGCCAGCAGCCTGGGCTCGGCAGGGTCTAGCACAGATACGCAGTATTTT
NA | TRBJ2-1 | 15 | TRBD2 | TRBV11-3 | CASSDSGGGGAEQFF | TGTGCCAGCAGCGATAGCGGGGGCGGGGGGGCCGAGCAGTTCTTC
NA | TRBJ2-7 | 13 | TRBD1 | TRBV11-3 | CASSTGQSYEQYF | TGTGCCAGCAGCACGGGACAGTCCTACGAGCAGTACTTC
NA | TRBJ1-1 | 16 | NA | TRBV28 | CASRQGGMRKNTEAFF | TGTGCCAGCAGGCAAGGAGGGATGAGGAAGAACACTGAAGCTTTCTTT
NA | TRBJ1-6 | 13 | NA | TRBV2 | CASSEAIFSPLHF | TGTGCCAGCAGTGAAGCGATCTTTTCACCCCTCCACTTT
NA | TRBJ2-5 | 16 | NA | TRBV5-1 | CASSLDPATIQETQYF | TGCGCCAGCAGCTTGGACCCGGCAACCATCCAAGAGACCCAGTACTTC
once | TRBJ2-7 | 16 | NA | TRBV7-8 | CASSLEPGDISYEQYF | TGTGCCAGCAGCTTAGAACCCGGGGACATCTCCTACGAGCAGTACTTC
once | TRBJ2-7 | 14 | NA | TRBV5-1 | CASSSRASSYEQYF | TGCGCCAGCAGCAGCAGGGCTAGCTCCTACGAGCAGTACTTC
NA | TRBJ1-2 | 11 | NA | TRBV5-5 | CASSHSGFNTF | TGTGCCAGCAGCCATAGCGGTTTCAACACCTTC
NA | TRBJ1-1 | 14 | TRBD1 | TRBV6-1 | CASSLQGGYTEAFF | TGTGCCAGCAGCCTACAGGGGGGGTATACTGAAGCTTTCTTT
NA | TRBJ1-2 | 14 | TRBD1 | TRBV7-2 | CASSTGQGGYGYTF | TGTGCCAGCAGCACAGGACAGGGGGGATATGGCTACACCTTC
NA | TRBJ2-7 | 15 | NA | TRBV30 | CAWVARDLRRHEQYF | TGTGCCTGGGTAGCCCGGGACTTAAGGCGGCACGAGCAGTACTTC
NA | TRBJ1-1 | 17 | NA | TRBV2 | CASSLDEFGGENTEAFF | TGTGCCAGCAGCTTAGATGAGTTTGGGGGAGAGAACACTGAAGCTTTCTTT
NA | TRBJ1-5 | 15 | TRBD1 | TRBV19 | CASKGQGRSNQPQHF | TGTGCCAGTAAAGGACAGGGAAGGAGCAATCAGCCCCAGCATTTT
NA | TRBJ2-5 | 15 | TRBD2 | TRBV7-2 | CASSETSGVGETQYF | TGTGCCAGCAGCGAAACTAGCGGGGTGGGAGAGACCCAGTACTTC
NA | TRBJ2-7 | 14 | NA | TRBV5-1 | CASSLETPPYEQYF | TGCGCCAGCAGCTTGGAAACCCCCCCCTACGAGCAGTACTTC
NA | TRBJ1-1 | 13 | TRBD1 | TRBV11-2 | CASCQGADTEAFF | TGTGCCAGCTGCCAGGGGGCGGACACTGAAGCTTTCTTT
NA | TRBJ2-3 | 15 | TRBD2 | TRBV6-5 | CASSYLAGSTDTQYF | TGTGCCAGCAGTTACTTAGCGGGAAGCACAGATACGCAGTATTTT
once | TRBJ2-1 | 14 | TRBD2 | TRBV2 | CAGSDGLGYNEQFF | TGTGCCGGCAGTGACGGACTAGGTTACAATGAGCAGTTCTTC
NA | TRBJ2-1 | 14 | NA | TRBV11-2 | CASSLESSRNEQFF | TGTGCCAGCAGCTTAGAGTCCAGTCGGAATGAGCAGTTCTTC
NA | TRBJ1-6 | 14 | NA | TRBV6-1 | CASSEQAYNSPLHF | TGTGCCAGCAGTGAACAGGCTTATAATTCACCCCTCCACTTT
NA | TRBJ2-1 | 15 | TRBD2 | TRBV9 | CASSVDPSGVNEQFF | TGTGCCAGCAGCGTAGACCCTAGCGGGGTGAATGAGCAGTTCTTC
NA | TRBJ1-1 | 12 | NA | TRBV7-2 | CASSFRDSRAFF | TGTGCCAGCAGCTTCCGTGACAGTAGGGCTTTCTTT
NA | TRBJ2-7 | 14 | NA | TRBV6-5 | CASSPTGSSYEQYF | TGTGCCAGCAGTCCAACAGGGTCATCCTACGAGCAGTACTTC
NA | TRBJ1-6 | 12 | NA | TRBV5-6 | CASRLSGGALHF | TGTGCCAGCAGACTGTCGGGGGGGGCCCTCCACTTT
NA | TRBJ2-7 | 13 | TRBD1 | TRBV7-7 | CASSPGQGNEQYF | TGTGCTAGCAGCCCGGGACAGGGCAACGAGCAGTACTTC
NA | TRBJ2-1 | 16 | TRBD2 | TRBV11-3 | CASSLPSAGARNEQFF | TGTGCCAGCAGCTTACCCTCAGCGGGAGCTCGGAATGAGCAGTTCTTC
NA | TRBJ1-4 | 16 | NA | TRBV16 | CASSQSAHSSNEKLFF | TGTGCCAGCAGCCAATCCGCCCACAGCTCTAATGAAAAACTGTTTTTT
NA | TRBJ2-5 | 15 | TRBD1 | TRBV13 | CASSGRGRGRETQYF | TGTGCCAGCAGCGGTCGGGGCAGGGGGAGAGAGACCCAGTACTTC
NA | TRBJ2-7 | 15 | TRBD1 | TRBV7-9 | CASSPPGQGPGVQYF | TGTGCCAGCAGCCCTCCGGGACAGGGACCCGGGGTGCAGTACTTC
NA | TRBJ2-1 | 14 | TRBD1 | TRBV6-4 | CASSDFTGGNEQFF | TGTGCCAGCAGTGACTTTACAGGGGGCAATGAGCAGTTCTTC
few | TRBJ2-7 | 14 | TRBD1 | TRBV2 | CASSETGVEGEQYF | TGTGCCAGCAGTGAAACAGGGGTAGAAGGCGAGCAGTACTTC
NA | TRBJ1-1 | 15 | TRBD1 | TRBV5-5 | CASVLTGMMNTEAFF | TGTGCCAGTGTCTTGACAGGGATGATGAACACTGAAGCTTTCTTT
NA | TRBJ2-5 | 14 | TRBD1 | TRBV28 | CASVRDRRQETQYF | TGTGCCAGCGTCCGGGACAGGAGACAAGAGACCCAGTACTTC
NA | TRBJ1-4 | 15 | NA | TRBV28 | CASSFGGGTYEKLFF | TGTGCCAGCAGTTTTGGGGGGGGCACTTATGAAAAACTGTTTTTT
NA | TRBJ1-1 | 15 | NA | TRBV9 | CASSPMWGGNTEAFF | TGTGCCAGCAGTCCCATGTGGGGGGGGAACACTGAAGCTTTCTTT
few | TRBJ1-5 | 17 | NA | TRBV19 | CASSIGLFGGSNQPQHF | TGTGCCAGTAGTATAGGTTTGTTCGGGGGTAGCAATCAGCCCCAGCATTTT
NA | TRBJ1-6 | 16 | NA | TRBV6-5 | CASSYSGLLDNSPLHF | TGTGCCAGCAGTTACTCGGGACTGCTAGATAATTCACCCCTCCACTTT
NA | TRBJ1-5 | 13 | NA | TRBV7-9 | CASSLEVTQPQHF | TGTGCCAGCAGCTTAGAAGTGACCCAGCCCCAGCATTTT